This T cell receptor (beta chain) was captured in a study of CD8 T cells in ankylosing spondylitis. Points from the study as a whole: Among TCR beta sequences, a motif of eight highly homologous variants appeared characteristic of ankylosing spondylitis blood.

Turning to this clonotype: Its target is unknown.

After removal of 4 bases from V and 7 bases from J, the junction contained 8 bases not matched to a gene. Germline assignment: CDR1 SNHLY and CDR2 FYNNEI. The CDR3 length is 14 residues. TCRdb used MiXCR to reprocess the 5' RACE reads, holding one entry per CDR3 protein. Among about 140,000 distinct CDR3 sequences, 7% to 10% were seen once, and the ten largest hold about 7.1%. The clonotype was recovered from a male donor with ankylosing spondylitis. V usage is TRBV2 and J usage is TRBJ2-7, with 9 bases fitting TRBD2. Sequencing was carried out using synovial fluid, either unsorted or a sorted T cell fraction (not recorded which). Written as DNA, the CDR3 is TGTGCCAGCAGTGCGAATAGCGGGAGTCGGGAGCAGTACTTC. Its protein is CASSANSGSREQYF. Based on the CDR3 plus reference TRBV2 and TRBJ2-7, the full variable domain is EPEVTQTPSHQVTQMGQEVILRCVPISNHLYFYWYRQILGQKVEFLVSFYNNEISEKSEIFDDQFSVERPDGSNFTLKIRSTKLEDSAMYFCASSANSGSREQYFGPGTRLTVT.